This TCR beta chain was recorded in a study of T cells in tumors after PD-1 blockade. On the study more broadly: Treatment was either pembrolizumab 200 mg every 3 weeks or cemiplimab 350 mg every 2 weeks.

Some clones are missing from TCRdb's copy, which holds only in-frame ones; the method was immunoSEQ multiplex PCR. The sample holds about 33,000 clones, more than 70% seen once. The sample here was PBMCs, taken before anti-PD-1 treatment. This receptor was taken from a human donor with basal cell carcinoma.

The CDR3, as DNA: TGTGCCAGCAGTCTTTCCGGGACAGTCAATTCACCCCTCCACTTT. Its translation: CASSLSGTVNSPLHF. The J gene is TRBJ1-6, the V gene TRBV28; the match to TRBD1 covers 7 bases. CDR1 is MDHEN, CDR2 SYDVKM, per germline. Losses at the gene ends were 5 bases for V and 7 bases for J; bases not matched to a gene: 8. This CDR3 comprises 15 residues.